The clone carrying this T cell receptor (beta chain) appeared a few times. Its specificity is unknown. Indicated time point: persistent/refractory GD, antithyroid drugs over 5 years with positive TRAb. The TCR library was made from RNA that had been extracted from PBMCs in TRIzol. Researchers made TCR beta libraries by using iRepertoire HTBI primers and running Arm-PCR on CDR3 regions. TCRdb re-called the multiplex PCR reads through MiXCR, storing one row per CDR3 protein. The sample records 500,000 to 700,000 distinct CDR3 sequences, 25% to 30% being singletons. The data were obtained in a study of regulatory T cells in long-lasting Graves disease. Findings and limits, study-wide: Relative to new patients (around 1,000), persistent patients exhibited greater sharing of public clonotypes (approximately 2,500).

The CDR3 length is 12 residues. The germline gives CDR1 SEHNR, CDR2 FQNEAQ (reference sequence). The ends were cut back, 0 bases at V and 10 bases at J, with 9 bases in the middle. The source is a female donor with Graves disease. Sequences were derived from peripheral blood mononuclear cells (PBMCs), sampled when the disease was refractory, from a patient treated with antithyroid drugs. J is TRBJ1-2 and V is TRBV7-9; D may be TRBD1 (5 bases). The CDR3 reads CASSLASGAYTF. The CDR3, as DNA: TGTGCCAGCAGCTTAGCCTCCGGGGCCTACACCTTC.